These 7 T cell receptor beta chains came from one sample sequenced in a study of OX40 agonist ivuxolimab in advanced cancers. Using immunoSEQ multiplex PCR, the repertoire was profiled, and TCRdb retains in-frame clones only, with some absent. Seen here are roughly 93,000 clones, about 90% observed once, and the top ten hold 1.5% to 2%. The source was CD4+ or CD8+ T cells sorted from blood, collected in a trial of the OX40 agonist ivuxolimab. The receptor source for this set is an adult with an advanced solid tumor such as melanoma, head and neck, liver or kidney cancer.

The J gene is TRBJ2-7, the V gene TRBV5-1; maybe TRBD1 (5 bases). Germline CDR1 is SGHRS and CDR2 is YFSETQ. The CDR3 loop spans 14 amino acids. V lost 1 base to trimming and J lost 4 bases, with 12 bases between them. The CDR3 DNA reads as TGCGCCAGCAGCTTGTTAACAGGCGCTTACGAGCAGTACTTC. This translates into CASSLLTGAYEQYF.

This chain joins TRBV30 and TRBJ1-2, with D possibly being TRBD1 (5 bases). The CDR3 spans 11 residues. Trimming removed 2 bases at V and 6 bases at J, with 7 bases between. Germline CDR1 reads GTSNPN; CDR2 reads SVGIG (reference sequence). CDR3 sequence reads: CAWSSGHGYTF. The CDR3 nucleotides are TGTGCCTGGAGTTCAGGGCATGGCTACACCTTC.

The chain couples TRBV6-5 to TRBJ2-5; D tentatively reads TRBD1 or TRBD2 (6 bases each). CDR3 size: 13 residues. Germline CDR1 is MNHEY and CDR2 is SVGAGI. V was clipped by 5 bases and J by 5 bases, with 12 bases between them. CDR3 in amino acids: CASSNTGRETQYF. In DNA, the CDR3 is TGTGCCAGCAGTAACACAGGGAGGGAGACCCAGTACTTC.

The chain links TRBV7-2 to TRBJ2-1; D ambiguous. The CDR3 contains 13 residues. V lost 4 bases and J lost 10, with 14 bases in between. Germline lookup yields CDR1 SGHTA and CDR2 FQGNSA. DNA for the CDR3: TGTGCCAGCAGCTACGGGTCCTTCCGGGAGCAGTTCTTC. Its protein product is CASSYGSFREQFF.

This clone turned up a few times. The chain combines TRBV18 with TRBJ2-7, with 10 bases fitting TRBD1. This CDR3 comprises 16 residues. The germline CDR1 and CDR2 sequences are KGHSH and LQKENI. J was trimmed by 2 bases and V by 0 bases; bases with no gene match: 4. The CDR3 protein is CASSPPGQGSPYEQYF. CDR3 nucleotides: TGTGCCAGCTCACCACCGGGACAGGGGTCACCCTACGAGCAGTACTTC.

This chain connects TRBV9 to TRBJ2-2, with D possibly TRBD2 on 6 matching bases. CDR3 length: 14 residues. Deletions cut 4 bases from V and 4 bases from J, with 11 bases between. Looked up from germline, CDR1 is SGDLS and CDR2 is YYNGEE. The CDR3 coding sequence is TGTGCCAGCAGCTCGGGGGTAGGCACCGGGGAGCTGTTTTTT. It encodes CASSSGVGTGELFF.

The CDR3 coding sequence is TGTGCCAGCAGCTTTTCTAGCGGGAGCACCTACGAGCAGTACTTC. This encodes CASSFSSGSTYEQYF. The chain combines TRBV28 with TRBJ2-5; 10 bases are a match to TRBD2. Matching the DNA end better, TRBJ2-7 makes the J call doubtful. The germline V gene has CDR1 MDHEN and CDR2 SYDVKM. The length of the CDR3 is 15 residues.